These 25 T cell receptor beta chains originate from one sample sequenced in a study of OX40 agonist ivuxolimab in advanced cancers. The data were produced by immunoSEQ multiplex PCR, yet TCRdb's version contains in-frame clones alone and is incomplete. The table shows about 24,000 clones, with around 85% occurring only once. The sequences come from CD4+ or CD8+ T cells sorted from blood, collected in a trial of the OX40 agonist ivuxolimab. Receptors were obtained from an adult with an advanced solid tumor such as melanoma, head and neck, liver or kidney cancer.

The chain couples TRBV6-5 to TRBJ1-2; D possibly corresponds to TRBD1 (6 bases). The V gene's germline CDR1 is MNHEY and CDR2 SVGAGI. The CDR3 is made up of 15 amino acids. Trimming left V 2 bases short and J 5 bases short, with 15 bases between. CDR3 sequence reads: CASSYLLGQGYGYTF. CDR3 coding DNA: TGTGCCAGCAGTTACCTCCTCGGGCAGGGGTATGGCTACACCTTC.

The chain couples TRBV9 to TRBJ2-7, with D perhaps assigned TRBD1 or TRBD2 (5 bases each). The CDR3 runs to 17 residues. The germline V and J ends were trimmed by 0 bases and 0 bases, with 16 bases remaining between them. CDR1 SGDLS and CDR2 YYNGEE come from the germline V gene. CDR3 sequence reads: CASSVAITAGSSYEQYF. The DNA for the CDR3 is TGTGCCAGCAGCGTAGCTATAACGGCAGGGAGCTCCTACGAGCAGTACTTC. The full variable domain, completed using reference TRBV9 and TRBJ2-7, is DSGVTQTPKHLITATGQRVTLRCSPRSGDLSVYWYQQSLDQGLQFLIQYYNGEERAKGNILERFSAQQFPDLHSELNLSSLELGDSALYFCASSVAITAGSSYEQYFGPGTRLTVT.

J is TRBJ2-7 and V is TRBV6-1; no clear D. The CDR3 covers 15 residues. Germline V CDR1 and CDR2: MNHNS, SASEGT. V gave up 6 bases and J gave up 3 bases, with 18 bases separating them. In DNA, the CDR3 is TGTGCCAGCAGGGTCGTCGGCTTTACAGTCTACGAGCAGTACTTC. Protein: CASRVVGFTVYEQYF.

This sequence joins TRBV5-5 and TRBJ2-1; D is uncertain. Germline values: CDR1 SGHKS, CDR2 YYEKEE (reference sequence). The CDR3 length is 14 residues. The V end was cut by 4 bases, the J end by 7 bases, with 15 bases between. This CDR3 is CASSPKAGANEQFF. CDR3 DNA sequence: TGTGCCAGCAGCCCCAAGGCAGGTGCGAATGAGCAGTTCTTC.

The J gene is TRBJ2-3, the V gene TRBV11-2; D not certain. Trimming took 3 bases from V and 6 from J, leaving 10 bases between them. The germline CDR1 and CDR2 sequences are SGHAT and FQNNGV. This CDR3 contains 13 residues. For the CDR3, the DNA is TGTGCCAGCAGCTTGGTGGGCGCGGATACGCAGTATTTT. Translated: CASSLVGADTQYF.

The chain links TRBV2 to TRBJ2-2; 10 positions agree with TRBD2. The J segment lost 0 bases and the V segment lost 6 bases, leaving 7 bases of the junction unmatched. Germline lookup yields CDR1 SNHLY and CDR2 FYNNEI. The CDR3 extends over 17 amino acids. CDR3 amino acids: CASRDLAGGANTGELFF. As DNA, the CDR3 is TGTGCCAGCAGGGACTTAGCGGGGGGCGCGAACACCGGGGAGCTGTTTTTT.

This chain uses TRBV6-6 with TRBJ1-5; the D is unclear. Trimming removed 10 bases from V and 3 bases from J, with 10 bases in between. The length of the CDR3 is 12 residues. Germline CDR1 MNHNY, CDR2 SVGAGI (reference sequence). The CDR3 protein is CAIHGPNQPQHF. The CDR3 DNA follows: TGTGCCATCCACGGCCCCAATCAGCCCCAGCATTTT.

The chain uses TRBV4-3 and TRBJ2-7; TRBD2 matches 14 bases. The junction had 5 bases not matched to a gene; V was cut back by 0 bases and J by 4 bases. The germline V gene encodes CDR1 LGHNA and CDR2 YSLEER. The CDR3 is made up of 17 amino acids. The CDR3 DNA sequence: TGCGCCAGCAGCCAAGATCAGGGGACTAGCGGGAGTTACGAGCAGTACTTC. Translation: CASSQDQGTSGSYEQYF.

The V gene is TRBV7-2, the J gene TRBJ2-3; no reliable D call. The CDR3 runs to 15 residues. The V end lost 1 base, the J end lost 3 bases, and 11 bases lay between the germline ends. Germline CDR1 is SGHTA and CDR2 is FQGNSA. The CDR3 loop reads CASSLGQVVTDTQYF. The DNA for the CDR3 is TGTGCCAGCAGCTTAGGTCAGGTTGTGACAGATACGCAGTATTTT.

The J gene is TRBJ2-1, the V gene TRBV7-2, with no clear D. Trimming took off 1 base at V and 4 bases at J, with 11 bases between the two ends. This CDR3 contains 15 residues. Germline V CDR1 and CDR2: SGHTA, FQGNSA. The CDR3 DNA follows: TGTGCCAGCAGCTTAGGGGAAGTTGGATACAATGAGCAGTTCTTC. Translating it yields CASSLGEVGYNEQFF.

V is TRBV29-1 and J is TRBJ1-1, with a weak D call TRBD1 (6 bases). The germline V gene encodes CDR1 SQVTM and CDR2 ANQGSEA. With 6 bases removed from V and 0 bases from J, the gap between germline ends came to 14 bases. The CDR3 consists of 14 residues. CDR3 loop: CSVTEGGMNTEAFF. CDR3 DNA sequence: TGCAGCGTCACGGAGGGGGGTATGAACACTGAAGCTTTCTTT.

This clone was seen just once. This chain joins TRBV5-1 and TRBJ2-2; perhaps TRBD1 as D (5 bases). This CDR3 has 18 amino acids. Per germline, CDR1 SGHRS and CDR2 YFSETQ. Trimming cost V 0 bases and J 0 bases, with 15 bases left between them. DNA for the CDR3: TGCGCCAGCAGCTTGGATTGGGGCGGCGGAGCGAACACCGGGGAGCTGTTTTTT. Amino acid sequence: CASSLDWGGGANTGELFF. Filled out from reference TRBV5-1 and TRBJ2-2, the complete variable domain reads KAGVTQTPRYLIKTRGQQVTLSCSPISGHRSVSWYQQTPGQGLQFLFEYFSETQRNKGNFPGRFSGRQFSNSRSEMNVSTLELGDSALYLCASSLDWGGGANTGELFFGEGSRLTVL.

This chain joins TRBV4-1 and TRBJ2-3; the match to TRBD2 covers 12 bases. The CDR3 consists of 18 residues. V trimming: 0 bases; J trimming: 4 bases; junction bases outside the gene matches: 8. Per germline, CDR1 MGHRA and CDR2 YSYEKL. The CDR3 loop is CASSQDRPGLAGADTQYF. Here the CDR3 DNA reads TGCGCCAGCAGCCAAGACCGACCGGGACTAGCGGGCGCAGATACGCAGTATTTT.

This chain joins TRBV7-2 and TRBJ2-7, with 7 bases that match TRBD2. Trimming at V came to 3 bases and at J to 5 bases, leaving 4 bases not matched to a gene. Germline V gene lookup returns CDR1 SGHTA and CDR2 FQGNSA. The CDR3 is 13 amino acids. The CDR3 region has the DNA TGTGCCAGCAGCTTCTGGGGAGGGCACGAGCAGTACTTC. Its translation is CASSFWGGHEQYF.

The V and J genes are TRBV5-6 and TRBJ2-5; 7 nucleotides align to TRBD1. The CDR3 runs 14 residues. Germline V gene sequence: CDR1 SGHDT, CDR2 YYEEEE. J lost 2 bases, V lost 3 bases, and 4 bases had no gene match. CDR3 amino acids: CASSSGTDQETQYF. For the CDR3, the DNA is TGTGCCAGCAGCTCCGGGACAGATCAAGAGACCCAGTACTTC.

The V and J genes are TRBV18 and TRBJ2-2; possibly TRBD1 for D (5 bases). Per the germline V gene, CDR1 is KGHSH and CDR2 is LQKENI. The CDR3 length is 15 residues. The V end was cut by 3 bases, the J end by 5 bases, with 13 bases between. DNA of the CDR3: TGTGCCAGCTCACCCTCCAGGGATATGACCGGGGAGCTGTTTTTT. Protein product: CASSPSRDMTGELFF.

The V and J genes are TRBV18 and TRBJ2-4, with 11 bases lining up with TRBD1. With 3 bases clipped from V and 8 bases from J, the junction kept 3 bases outside the gene matches. This CDR3 is 14 amino acids long. The V gene's germline CDR1 is KGHSH and CDR2 LQKENI. CDR3 loop: CASSPGTGGDIQYF. The DNA of the CDR3 is TGTGCCAGCTCACCGGGGACAGGGGGAGACATTCAGTACTTC.

V is TRBV11-2 and J is TRBJ1-6; no reliable D call. Trimming shortened V by 2 bases and J by 7 bases, and 9 bases separated the two germline ends. The CDR3 is made up of 14 amino acids. Germline V gives CDR1 SGHAT, CDR2 FQNNGV. The CDR3 protein is CASSLMDKNSPLHF. The DNA of the CDR3 is TGTGCCAGCAGCTTAATGGATAAAAATTCACCCCTCCACTTT.

This chain joins TRBV19 and TRBJ1-2; the D is unclear. CDR3 length: 14 residues. With 4 bases removed from V and 8 bases from J, the gap between germline ends came to 17 bases. Germline V gives CDR1 LNHDA, CDR2 SQIVND (reference sequence). The CDR3 DNA reads as TGTGCCAGTAGTACCTTCGATTTGGGTGGAGGCTACACCTTC. Residues: CASSTFDLGGGYTF.

The gene calls are TRBV5-5 and TRBJ2-7; tentatively, D is TRBD1 (7 bases). The CDR3 length is 13 residues. The V gene's germline CDR1 is SGHKS and CDR2 YYEKEE (reference sequence). Deletions cut 6 bases from V and 3 bases from J, with 13 bases between. Written as DNA, the CDR3 is TGTGCCAGCAACCGCGGGACAGTCTACGAGCAGTACTTC. Protein sequence: CASNRGTVYEQYF. Combining the CDR3 with reference TRBV5-5 and TRBJ2-7 gives the whole variable domain DAGVTQSPTHLIKTRGQQVTLRCSPISGHKSVSWYQQVLGQGPQFIFQYYEKEERGRGNFPDRFSARQFPNYSSELNVNALLLGDSALYLCASNRGTVYEQYFGPGTRLTVT.

This clone was detected once. The chain uses TRBV4-3 and TRBJ1-1, with TRBD1 matching over 8 bases. Germline-derived CDR1 and CDR2 are LGHNA and YSLEER. This CDR3 has 16 amino acids. The ends lost 1 base at V and 5 bases at J; junction bases unmatched: 9. The CDR3 coding sequence is TGCGCCAGCAGCCAAGGTACAGGGGGAGTTAGTACTGAAGCTTTCTTT. The encoded protein is CASSQGTGGVSTEAFF.

This clone was counted a few times. The chain links TRBV4-2 to TRBJ2-7; 8 positions agree with TRBD2. CDR1 is LGHNA and CDR2 is YNFKEQ in the germline V gene. The CDR3 runs 16 residues. V lost 0 bases to trimming and J lost 4 bases; unmatched junction nucleotides: 8. CDR3 in amino acids: CASSQDTAGASYEQYF. The CDR3 DNA is TGTGCCAGCAGCCAAGACACAGCGGGAGCTTCTTACGAGCAGTACTTC.

The V gene is TRBV20-1, the J gene TRBJ1-1; D gene uncertain. The ends were cut back, 5 bases at V and 6 bases at J, with 10 bases in the middle. Germline CDR1 is DFQATT and CDR2 is SNEGSKA (reference sequence). The CDR3 loop spans 11 amino acids. CDR3 sequence reads: CSAHKGSEAFF. The CDR3 coding sequence is TGCAGTGCTCATAAGGGATCTGAAGCTTTCTTT.

This clone was recorded once. This sequence joins TRBV4-1 and TRBJ2-3; perhaps TRBD2 as D (6 bases). The V end was cut by 1 base, the J end by 2 bases, with 10 bases between. Per germline, CDR1 MGHRA and CDR2 YSYEKL. This CDR3 has 15 residues. CDR3 protein: CASSQARDFTDTQYF. DNA of the CDR3: TGCGCCAGCAGCCAAGCCCGGGACTTCACAGATACGCAGTATTTT.

This rearrangement joins TRBV7-2 to TRBJ2-7; TRBD1 agrees at 10 bases. V was clipped by 5 bases and J by 10 bases; unmatched bases: 11. From germline, CDR1 is SGHTA and CDR2 FQGNSA. The CDR3 is 14 amino acids. The CDR3 DNA is TGTGCCAGCAGCCGCCGGGACAGGGGATCGGAACAGTACTTC. It codes for CASSRRDRGSEQYF. Supplemented by reference TRBV7-2 and TRBJ2-7, the full variable domain reads GAGVSQSPSNKVTEKGKDVELRCDPISGHTALYWYRQSLGQGLEFLIYFQGNSAPDKSGLPSDRFSAERTGGSVSTLTIQRTQQEDSAVYLCASSRRDRGSEQYFGPGTRLTVT.